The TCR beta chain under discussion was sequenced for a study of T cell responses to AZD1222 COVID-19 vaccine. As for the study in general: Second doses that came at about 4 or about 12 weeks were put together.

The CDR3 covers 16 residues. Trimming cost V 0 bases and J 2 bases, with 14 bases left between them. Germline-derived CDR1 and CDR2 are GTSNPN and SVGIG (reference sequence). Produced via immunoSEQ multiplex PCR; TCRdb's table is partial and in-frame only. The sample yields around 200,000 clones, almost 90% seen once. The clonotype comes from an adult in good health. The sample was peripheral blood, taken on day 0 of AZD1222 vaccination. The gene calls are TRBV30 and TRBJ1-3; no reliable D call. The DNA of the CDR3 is TGTGCCTGGAGTGTGACCCCGGTTGTAGCTGGAAACACCATATATTTT. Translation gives CAWSVTPVVAGNTIYF.